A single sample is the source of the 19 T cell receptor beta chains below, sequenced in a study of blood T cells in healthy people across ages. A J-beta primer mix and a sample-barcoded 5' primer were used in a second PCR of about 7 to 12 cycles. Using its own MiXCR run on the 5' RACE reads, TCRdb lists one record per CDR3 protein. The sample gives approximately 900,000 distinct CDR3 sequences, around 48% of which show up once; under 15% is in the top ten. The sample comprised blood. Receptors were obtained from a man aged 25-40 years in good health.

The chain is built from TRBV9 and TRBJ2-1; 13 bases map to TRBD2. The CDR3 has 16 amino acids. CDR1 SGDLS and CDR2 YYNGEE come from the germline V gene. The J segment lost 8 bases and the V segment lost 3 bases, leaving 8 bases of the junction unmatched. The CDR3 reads CASSESGTSGIDEQFF. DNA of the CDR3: TGTGCCAGCAGCGAATCCGGGACTAGCGGGATCGATGAGCAGTTCTTC. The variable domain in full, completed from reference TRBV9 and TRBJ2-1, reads DSGVTQTPKHLITATGQRVTLRCSPRSGDLSVYWYQQSLDQGLQFLIQYYNGEERAKGNILERFSAQQFPDLHSELNLSSLELGDSALYFCASSESGTSGIDEQFFGPGTRLTVL.

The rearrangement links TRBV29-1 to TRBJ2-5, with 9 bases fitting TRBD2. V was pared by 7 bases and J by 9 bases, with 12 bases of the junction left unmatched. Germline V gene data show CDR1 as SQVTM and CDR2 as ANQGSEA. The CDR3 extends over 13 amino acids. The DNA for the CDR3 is TGCAGCGCCAGACTAGCGGACAGTGTGGCCCAGTACTTC. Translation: CSARLADSVAQYF.

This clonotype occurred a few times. CDR3 protein: CASRTVNSPLHF. DNA of the CDR3: TGTGCCAGTAGGACAGTCAATTCACCCCTCCACTTT. The genes are TRBV6-5 and TRBJ1-6; perhaps TRBD1 as D (6 bases). The V gene's germline CDR1 is MNHEY and CDR2 SVGAGI. The CDR3 length is 12 residues. Deletions cut 9 bases from V and 7 bases from J, with 10 bases between.

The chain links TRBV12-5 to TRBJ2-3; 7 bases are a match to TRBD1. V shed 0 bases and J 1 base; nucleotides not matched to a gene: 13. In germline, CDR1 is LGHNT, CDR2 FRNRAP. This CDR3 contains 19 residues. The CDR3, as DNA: TGTGCTAGTGGTTTGGTCCTTGACAGGGCCATCGTGGGCACAGATACGCAGTATTTT. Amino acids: CASGLVLDRAIVGTDTQYF.

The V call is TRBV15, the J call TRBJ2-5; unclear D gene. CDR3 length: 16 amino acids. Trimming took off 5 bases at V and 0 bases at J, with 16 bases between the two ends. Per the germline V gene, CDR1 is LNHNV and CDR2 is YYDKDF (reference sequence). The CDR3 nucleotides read TGTGCCACCAGCCTCCGAGAGACATCGTACCAAGAGACCCAGTACTTC. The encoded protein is CATSLRETSYQETQYF.

The CDR3 sequence is CASSLSSRAYEQYF. The CDR3 DNA follows: TGTGCCAGCAGTTTATCGTCCAGAGCGTACGAGCAGTACTTC. The chain recombines TRBV27 with TRBJ2-5, with unresolved D. The DNA end lines up better with TRBJ2-7; the J call may be wrong. The CDR3 has 14 amino acids. Germline lookup yields CDR1 MNHEY and CDR2 SMNVEV (reference sequence).

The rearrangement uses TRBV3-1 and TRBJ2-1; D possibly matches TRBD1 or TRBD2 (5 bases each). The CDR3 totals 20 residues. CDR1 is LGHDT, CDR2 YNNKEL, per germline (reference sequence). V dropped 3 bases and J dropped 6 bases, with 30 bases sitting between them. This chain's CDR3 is CASSHAFAVTGTLFGNEQFF. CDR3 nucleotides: TGTGCCAGCAGCCATGCGTTTGCCGTCACCGGGACCCTCTTCGGCAATGAGCAGTTCTTC.

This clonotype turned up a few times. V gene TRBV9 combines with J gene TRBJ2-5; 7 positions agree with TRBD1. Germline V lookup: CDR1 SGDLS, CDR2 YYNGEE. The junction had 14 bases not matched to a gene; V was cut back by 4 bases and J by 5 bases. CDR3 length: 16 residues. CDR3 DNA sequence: TGTGCCAGCAGCCCACTACAGGGGACCAAGGGGGAGACCCAGTACTTC. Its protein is CASSPLQGTKGETQYF.

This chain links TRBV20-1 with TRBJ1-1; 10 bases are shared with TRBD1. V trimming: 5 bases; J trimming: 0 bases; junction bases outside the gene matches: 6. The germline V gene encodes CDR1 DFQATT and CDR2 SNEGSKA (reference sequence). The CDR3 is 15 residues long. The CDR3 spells CSALDRGGMNTEAFF. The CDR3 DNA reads TGCAGTGCTCTGGACAGGGGGGGAATGAACACTGAAGCTTTCTTT.

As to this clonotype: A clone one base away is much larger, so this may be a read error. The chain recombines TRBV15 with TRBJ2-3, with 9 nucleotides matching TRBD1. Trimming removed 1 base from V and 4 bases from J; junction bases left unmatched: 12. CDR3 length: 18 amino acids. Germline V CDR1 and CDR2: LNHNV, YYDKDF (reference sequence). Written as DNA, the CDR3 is TGTGCCACCAGCAGAGCATACGGACAGGGGTCGCGGCCAGATACGCAGTATTTT. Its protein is CATSRAYGQGSRPDTQYF.

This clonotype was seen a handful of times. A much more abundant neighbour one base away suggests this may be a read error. The CDR3 bases are TGTGCCAGCAGCCCGGGACTAGCGCTCTACGAGCAGTACTTC. It specifies CASSPGLALYEQYF. The V call is TRBV5-5, the J call TRBJ2-4, with 10 bases aligning to TRBD2. The J call is doubtful: the DNA matches TRBJ2-7 better. Germline V gene lookup returns CDR1 SGHKS and CDR2 YYEKEE (reference sequence). The CDR3 covers 14 residues.

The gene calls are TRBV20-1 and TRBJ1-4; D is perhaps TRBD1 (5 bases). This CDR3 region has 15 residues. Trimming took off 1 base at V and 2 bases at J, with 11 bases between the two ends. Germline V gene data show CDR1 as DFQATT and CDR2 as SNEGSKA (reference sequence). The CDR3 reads CSARATTDTNEKLFF. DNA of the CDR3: TGCAGTGCTAGAGCGACGACAGATACTAATGAAAAACTGTTTTTT.

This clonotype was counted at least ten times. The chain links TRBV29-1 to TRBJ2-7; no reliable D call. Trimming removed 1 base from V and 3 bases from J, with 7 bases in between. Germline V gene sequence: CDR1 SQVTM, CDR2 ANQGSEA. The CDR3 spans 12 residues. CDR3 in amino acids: CSVEVQDYEQYF. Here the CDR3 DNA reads TGCAGCGTTGAAGTCCAGGACTACGAGCAGTACTTC.

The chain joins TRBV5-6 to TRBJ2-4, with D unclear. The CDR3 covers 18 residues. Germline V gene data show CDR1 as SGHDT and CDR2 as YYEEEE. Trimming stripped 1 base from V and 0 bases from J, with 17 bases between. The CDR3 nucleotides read TGTGCCAGCAGCTTGTATGTGCAGACGAATCTAGCCAAAAACATTCAGTACTTC. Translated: CASSLYVQTNLAKNIQYF.

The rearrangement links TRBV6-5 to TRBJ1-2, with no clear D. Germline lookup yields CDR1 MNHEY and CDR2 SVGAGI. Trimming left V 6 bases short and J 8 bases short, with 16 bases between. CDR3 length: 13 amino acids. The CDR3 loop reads CASSLTWASGYTF. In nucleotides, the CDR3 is TGTGCCAGCAGCTTAACGTGGGCCTCCGGCTACACCTTC.

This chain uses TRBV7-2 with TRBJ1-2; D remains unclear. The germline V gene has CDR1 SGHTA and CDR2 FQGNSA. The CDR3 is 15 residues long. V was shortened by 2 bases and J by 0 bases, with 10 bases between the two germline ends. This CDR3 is CASSLFGEANYGYTF. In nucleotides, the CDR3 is TGTGCCAGCAGCTTATTTGGGGAAGCTAACTATGGCTACACCTTC.

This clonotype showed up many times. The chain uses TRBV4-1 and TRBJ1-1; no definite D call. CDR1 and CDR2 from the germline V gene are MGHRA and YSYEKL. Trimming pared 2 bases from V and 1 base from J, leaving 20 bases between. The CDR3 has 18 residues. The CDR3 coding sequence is TGCGCCAGCAGCCAAAAGCCTCCAGGCAGCTTAGGGAACACTGAAGCTTTCTTT. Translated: CASSQKPPGSLGNTEAFF.

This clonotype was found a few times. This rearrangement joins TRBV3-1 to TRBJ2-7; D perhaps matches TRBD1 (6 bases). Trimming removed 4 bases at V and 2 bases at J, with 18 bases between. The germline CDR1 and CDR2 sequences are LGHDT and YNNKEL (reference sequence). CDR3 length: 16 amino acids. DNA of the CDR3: TGTGCCAGCAGCCTCGAGGGGACACACTCTGCCTACGAGCAGTACTTC. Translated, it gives CASSLEGTHSAYEQYF.

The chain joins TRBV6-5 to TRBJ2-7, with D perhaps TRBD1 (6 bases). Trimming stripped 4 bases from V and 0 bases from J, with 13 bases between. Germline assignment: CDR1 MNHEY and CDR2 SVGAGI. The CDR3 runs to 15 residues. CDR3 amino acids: CASSSQGSGSYEQYF. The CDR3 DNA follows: TGTGCCAGCAGTTCCCAGGGGTCGGGCTCCTACGAGCAGTACTTC.